What follows is one T cell receptor beta chain and its context. Its target is not known. These data come from a study of chemoradiotherapy in HPV16-positive cancers. The overall study: A couple of HPV16-positive patients' cells yielded candidate HPV-specific clones and common motifs.

Points from the study as a whole: Non-HPV-specific T cells did not expand in tumors during treatment, whereas candidate HPV-specific clones and E7-related motifs did. For HPV16-positive patients, expanding HPV-responsive T cells associated with longer recurrence-free survival. Functional assays defining HPV-specific T cells used only a couple of HPV16-positive patients.

Some clones are missing from TCRdb's copy, which holds only in-frame ones; the method was immunoSEQ multiplex PCR. Altogether 9,500 to 15,000 clones are present, around 85% being singletons, with the ten largest covering over 2.5%. The receptor was isolated from a human donor with HPV-associated anogenital cancer. The material was blood, obtained from a patient who underwent chemoradiotherapy.

CDR3 loop: CASSFRAPNIQYF. In DNA form, the CDR3 reads TGTGCCAGCAGTTTTCGAGCACCAAACATTCAGTACTTC. The V gene is TRBV27, the J gene TRBJ2-4; D is ambiguous. This CDR3 has 13 amino acids. V gave up 3 bases and J gave up 6 bases, with 9 bases separating them. The germline gives CDR1 MNHEY, CDR2 SMNVEV (reference sequence).